These 9 T cell receptor beta chains were all obtained from the same sample, sequenced in a study of tumor-infiltrating lymphocytes in primary liver carcinoma. Investigators took RNA and DNA out together from approximately 22-30 mg of unsorted bulk tissue. A primer matching the constant region was used to make TCR beta cDNA from approximately 0.45 ug of total RNA. ARM-PCR was slightly modified, and three nested multiplex PCR rounds with it gave rise to the TCR beta libraries. Two initial PCR rounds of around 10 cycles each paired TRBV1-TRBV30 forward primers with a C-beta reverse primer. TCRdb passed the multiplex PCR reads through MiXCR, listing each CDR3 protein once. In the table there are approximately 110,000 distinct CDR3 sequences, 64% of which are singletons. Sequenced material: liver tumor tissue from sampling region 3. Subset given: tumor region T3, left-lateral pole. The source is a woman aged 55-69 years with primary liver carcinoma and hepatitis B virus infection.

Of note for this clonotype: This may arise from a read error, as a much more abundant clone is one base away. V usage is TRBV29-1 and J usage is TRBJ2-3, with D tentatively TRBD1 or TRBD2 (5 bases each). CDR3 length equals 13 residues. Per the germline V gene, CDR1 is SQVTM and CDR2 is ANQGSEA. The chain's CDR3 is CSTRGALEDRQYF. CDR3 nucleotide sequence: TGCAGCACCCGTGGGGCTCTGGAGGATAGGCAGTATTTT.

Note on this clonotype: One end of the junction does not line up with germline, which may come from a read error. This rearrangement joins TRBV11-3 to TRBJ2-5, with 10 bases lining up with TRBD2. The CDR3 covers 15 residues. The germline CDR1 and CDR2 sequences are SGHNT and YENEEA. CDR3 residues: CTSSFGVAGGETQYF. As DNA, the CDR3 is TGTACCAGCAGCTTTGGGGTAGCGGGAGGTGAGACCCAGTACTTC. Filled out from reference TRBV11-3 and TRBJ2-5, the complete variable domain reads EAGVVQSPRYKIIEKKQPVAFWCNPISGHNTLYWYLQNLGQGPELLIRYENEEAVDDSQLPKDRFSAERLKGVDSTLKIQPAELGDSAVYLCTSSFGVAGGETQYFGPGTRLLVL.

As regards this clonotype: A junction boundary mismatches the germline segment, possibly from a read error. V is TRBV29-1 and J is TRBJ2-3; tentative D call: TRBD1 (6 bases). The CDR3 spans 11 residues. Germline values: CDR1 SQVTM, CDR2 ANQGSEA. The CDR3 loop is CSMADSERVYF. CDR3 DNA sequence: TGTAGCATGGCGGACAGTGAGAGAGTGTATTTT.

This clonotype came up many times. The genes are TRBV12-5 and TRBJ2-2, with D uncertain. The V end was cut by 5 bases, the J end by 7 bases, with 2 bases between. Looked up from germline, CDR1 is LGHNT and CDR2 is FRNRAP. This CDR3 has 10 residues. The CDR3 loop is CASGGGELFF. DNA of the CDR3: TGTGCTAGTGGTGGCGGGGAGCTGTTTTTT.

This clonotype was detected many times. The J gene is TRBJ1-1, the V gene TRBV12-3 or TRBV12-4, with D uncertain. The CDR3 is made up of 12 amino acids. V was shortened by 5 bases and J by 7 bases, with 11 bases between the two germline ends. The CDR3 is CASSLGRNEAFF. CDR3 DNA: TGTGCCAGCAGTCTAGGGAGAAATGAAGCTTTCTTT.

This chain connects TRBV7-9 to TRBJ2-7; 8 bases fit TRBD2. With V trimmed by 4 bases and J by 2 bases, 13 bases remained unmatched. This CDR3 has 17 residues. Per the germline V gene, CDR1 is SEHNR and CDR2 is FQNEAQ (reference sequence). The CDR3 bases are TGTGCCAGCAGCTATGGTAGGCTAGCGGGCCCCACCTACGAGCAGTACTTC. Translating gives CASSYGRLAGPTYEQYF. The full variable domain, rest sourced from reference TRBV7-9 and TRBJ2-7, is DTGVSQNPRHKITKRGQNVTFRCDPISEHNRLYWYRQTLGQGPEFLTYFQNEAQLEKSRLLSDRFSAERPKGSFSTLEIQRTEQGDSAMYLCASSYGRLAGPTYEQYFGPGTRLTVT.

The chain combines TRBV28 with TRBJ2-2; weak D call: TRBD1 (6 bases). Trimming took 3 bases from V and 0 from J, leaving 20 bases between them. The CDR3 contains 19 residues. CDR1 and CDR2 (germline): MDHEN, SYDVKM. CDR3 bases: TGTGCCAGCAGTTTCTCGAAATGGGACACAAACACGAACACCGGGGAGCTGTTTTTT. Translation: CASSFSKWDTNTNTGELFF. The variable domain in full, completed from reference TRBV28 and TRBJ2-2, reads DVKVTQSSRYLVKRTGEKVFLECVQDMDHENMFWYRQDPGLGLRLIYFSYDVKMKEKGDIPEGYSVSREKKERFSLILESASTNQTSMYLCASSFSKWDTNTNTGELFFGEGSRLTVL.

For this clonotype: A much larger clone lies a single base off, so this may be a read error. This rearrangement joins TRBV5-1 to TRBJ2-7; 8 positions match TRBD2. The V segment lost 3 bases and the J segment 6 bases; nucleotides outside the gene matches: 11. This CDR3 is built from 15 residues. CDR1 and CDR2 from the germline V gene are SGHRS and YFSETQ. DNA for the CDR3: TGCGCCAGCAGCTATCGGGAGGGCCGTAGAAGCGAGCAGTACTTC. Translation: CASSYREGRRSEQYF.

This clonotype was counted at least ten times. This sequence joins TRBV6-5 and TRBJ2-7, with 7 bases identical to TRBD2. J was trimmed by 7 bases and V by 5 bases; bases with no gene match: 8. CDR1 is MNHEY, CDR2 SVGAGI, per germline. The CDR3 is 13 amino acids. CDR3 nucleotides: TGTGCCAGCAGTACTCGGGACTATCCTGAGCAGTACTTC. It translates to CASSTRDYPEQYF.